Sequencing of this T cell receptor (beta chain) was carried out in a study of blood T cell repertoires in COVID-19 (dated by TCRdb to the early 2020s). The study in broad terms: Samples from collaborators originated in the United States, Italy and Spain and spanned both the acute and convalescent phases of COVID-19. The dataset comprised deeply sampled blood TCRbeta repertoires from subjects exposed to, actively infected with, or recovered from COVID-19. Samples were obtained from the ongoing ImmuneRACE study (first 160 participants) and from some 1,300 subjects provided by 6 global collaborators. A de-identified subject ID, COVID-19 status, age in years and sex were almost always included in the sample metadata. The repertoires were released in a freely available public database intended as a resource for research on the immune response to SARS-CoV-2. The prospective study material was composed of cDNA or gDNA derived from T cells, B-cell-depleted T cells, or PBMCs. HLA class I and class II types, where available, came from metadata supplied by the sample provider rather than from assay-based typing.

Summary of the overall study and its limitations: The quantity of clinical and demographic metadata differed by source and by participant and was supplied without curation.

In the prospective study, participants were about 18 to 100 years old, resided in approximately 22 geographic areas of the United States, and were enrolled through a virtual design. In the prospective study, cohorts were assigned on the basis of participant-reported clinical history obtained from a screening survey and a study questionnaire. Recovered participants in ImmuneRACE Cohort 3 were defined by two consecutive negative NP/OP PCR tests, clearance by a healthcare professional, or resolution of symptoms. In the prospective study, mobile phlebotomists collected whole blood, serum and a nasopharyngeal or oropharyngeal swab from each participant. Participants in the prospective study had the option to provide additional blood draws and questionnaires over a roughly 2-month period. Before DNA extraction, prospective study blood samples were shipped either frozen or at room temperature. TCRbeta CDR3 regions were amplified from genomic DNA using the immunoSEQ Assay, a bias-controlled multiplex PCR. In the authors' own workflow: The number of nucleated cells in each sample was estimated by amplification of reference gene primers within the assay. To quantify the absolute abundance of each unique TCRbeta CDR3 rearrangement, sequence reads were collapsed and filtered. Productive Simpson clonality was computed per sample as the square root of Simpson's diversity index over productive rearrangements. TCRdb obtained this table from immuneACCESS and retained in-frame rearrangements with V and J assigned. These tables miss some clones; where compared with another copy, unresolved V genes account for less than half of the shortfall, and the remainder is unexplained. D and trimming were read from the DNA, whereas the V and J calls and clone size are those reported in that table. Across this sample there are approximately 490,000 clones, with about 90% seen only once. The ten top clones hold roughly 0.7% of the sample.

This clone was counted once. This clone's antigen is unknown. No much larger clonotype is one base removed from it; base qualities were not supplied. Sequenced sample: PBMCs or T cells enriched from blood (not recorded which). The receptor's source is a woman aged 18-29 years who had recovered from COVID-19.

The CDR3 protein: CASSQSGRGGKNEQFF. The sequence in DNA is TGTGCCAGCAGCCAATCCGGGCGGGGGGGAAAGAATGAGCAGTTCTTC. The V gene is TRBV3-1 (or the pseudogene TRBV3-2) and the J gene is TRBJ2-1, with 9 middle bases fitting TRBD2. Based on the germline V gene (reference sequence), the CDR1 and CDR2 sequences are LGHDT and YNNKEL. Unmatched junction bases come to 9, with V trimmed by 2 bases and J by 7 bases. Counted from cysteine to phenylalanine, this CDR3 has 16 amino acids. Kept here is only the CDR3 DNA, which spans 48 bases and is read in frame from base 1.